The clone carrying this T cell receptor beta chain was seen just once. This entry comes from a study of OX40 agonist ivuxolimab in advanced cancers. Clones were sequenced by immunoSEQ multiplex PCR, and TCRdb holds only the in-frame ones, with some missing. The data contain some 74,000 clones, around 82% of them singletons. Germline CDR1 reads SGHDT; CDR2 reads YYEEEE. The CDR3 extends over 15 amino acids. V lost 4 bases, J lost 5 bases, and 18 bases lay in between. This chain links TRBV5-6 with TRBJ2-5; tentative D call: TRBD1 (6 bases). The clonotype comes from an adult with an advanced solid tumor such as melanoma, head and neck, liver or kidney cancer. The starting material was CD4+ or CD8+ T cells sorted from blood, obtained in a trial of the OX40 agonist ivuxolimab. CDR3 bases: TGTGCCAGCAGCCAGATAGGGCAGGGGCGGGAGACCCAGTACTTC. It yields the protein CASSQIGQGRETQYF.